This record covers a single TCR beta chain. This entry belongs to a study of shared clonotypes between healthy human individuals. J lost 0 bases, V lost 5 bases, and 8 bases had no gene match. The germline CDR1 and CDR2 sequences are LNHDA and SQIVND (reference sequence). The CDR3 covers 16 residues. It was about 0.3 ug DNA, around 30,000 T cell genomes, that went into each replicate PCR of unsorted PBMC. Repertoires were generated with immunoSEQ multiplex PCR, while TCRdb's copy carries only in-frame clones and drops some. The sample has roughly 500,000 clones, approximately 85% seen once. The chain carries TRBV19 and TRBJ2-7, with TRBD1 matching 9 bases. The material sequenced was PBMCs. This TCR derives from a woman between 35 and 50 years old in good health. Some clones in this sample may be carry-over from other donors' samples. This chain's CDR3 is CASSFSGTGSSYEQYF. CDR3 coding DNA: TGTGCCAGTAGTTTCTCCGGGACAGGGTCCTCCTACGAGCAGTACTTC. The full variable domain, in which reference TRBV19 and TRBJ2-7 provide the parts outside the CDR3, is DGGITQSPKYLFRKEGQNVTLSCEQNLNHDAMYWYRQDPGQGLRLIYYSQIVNDFQKGDIAEGYSVSREKKESFPLTVTSAQKNPTAFYLCASSFSGTGSSYEQYFGPGTRLTVT.